This T cell receptor beta chain was captured by sequencing in a study of T cell responses to AZD1222 COVID-19 vaccine. Whole-study results and caveats: Only a handful of AZD1222 recipients, more than 5 in all, had baseline seropositivity. Donors, mostly white British, included more females; clonal diversity was possibly underestimated.

A word on this clone: Its antigen remains unknown.

Trimming removed 4 bases from V and 4 bases from J, with 13 bases in between. The CDR3 sequence is 14 residues long. From germline, CDR1 is MRHNA and CDR2 SNTAGT. The protocol was immunoSEQ multiplex PCR, while the TCRdb copy is restricted to in-frame clones and leaves out a portion. The repertoire includes about 140,000 clones, 85% to 90% of them detected once, and about 6% sits in the top ten. The sequence was obtained from an adult in good health. The chain uses TRBV6-4 and TRBJ2-5, with D possibly being TRBD1 or TRBD2 (6 bases each). The sample in question was peripheral blood, obtained on day 0 of AZD1222 vaccination. Written as DNA, the CDR3 is TGTGCCAGCAGTGTATACGGGGGCGCAGAGACCCAGTACTTC. Amino acid sequence: CASSVYGGAETQYF.